These 19 T cell receptor beta chains came from one sample sequenced in a study of OX40 agonist ivuxolimab in advanced cancers. Here immunoSEQ multiplex PCR was the method, and the copy in TCRdb shows in-frame clones only, minus some. The data hold more than 60,000 clones, with roughly 84% observed a single time. The sample in question was CD4+ or CD8+ T cells sorted from blood, obtained in a trial of the OX40 agonist ivuxolimab. Source of these receptors: an adult with an advanced solid tumor such as melanoma, head and neck, liver or kidney cancer.

This rearrangement joins TRBV7-8 to TRBJ1-2; a possible D gene is TRBD1 (5 bases). The CDR3 covers 14 residues. The germline V gene encodes CDR1 SGHVS and CDR2 FQNEAQ. V was pared by 0 bases and J by 1 base, with 6 bases between. Written as DNA, the CDR3 is TGTGCCAGCAGCTTAGCGGGGGTTAACTATGGCTACACCTTC. This sequence encodes CASSLAGVNYGYTF.

The rearrangement links TRBV18 to TRBJ2-5; D call uncertain. The J call may be faulty, since TRBJ2-7 better matches the DNA end. The germline CDR1 and CDR2 sequences are KGHSH and LQKENI. The length of the CDR3 is 14 residues. The CDR3 nucleotides read TGTGCCAGCTCACCAGTCCTAGTTGGCTACGAGCAGTACTTC. Translation gives CASSPVLVGYEQYF.

The chain uses TRBV5-6 and TRBJ1-2; D gene unclear. Germline CDR1 reads SGHDT; CDR2 reads YYEEEE. Trimming removed 2 bases from V and 13 bases from J, with 12 bases in between. The CDR3 spans 11 residues. CDR3 residues: CASSLFGSLTF. The CDR3 DNA reads as TGTGCCAGCAGCTTATTTGGCAGCCTCACCTTC.

The rearrangement joins TRBV29-1 to TRBJ2-5, with TRBD2 identical over 8 bases. This CDR3 is built from 13 residues. CDR1 SQVTM and CDR2 ANQGSEA come from the germline V gene. Losses at the gene ends were 3 bases for V and 5 bases for J; bases not matched to a gene: 5. CDR3 in DNA: TGCAGCGTTGAGACGGGAGGGCAGGAGACCCAGTACTTC. Its translation is CSVETGGQETQYF.

The chain is built from TRBV15 and TRBJ2-1; 8 bases agree with TRBD2. CDR1 and CDR2 (germline): LNHNV, YYDKDF (reference sequence). Unmatched junction bases numbered 7, after V lost 4 bases and J lost 8 bases. CDR3 size: 14 residues. CDR3 coding DNA: TGTGCCACCAGCAAACTAGCGGTTGGCGATGAGCAGTTCTTC. It translates to CATSKLAVGDEQFF.

The V and J genes are TRBV5-4 and TRBJ2-1, with TRBD1 identical over 8 bases. The CDR3 consists of 15 residues. J was trimmed by 4 bases and V by 0 bases; bases with no gene match: 3. Per the germline V gene, CDR1 is SGHNT and CDR2 is YYREEE (reference sequence). CDR3: CASSLVDRGYNEQFF. The DNA of the CDR3 is TGTGCCAGCAGCTTGGTAGACAGGGGTTACAATGAGCAGTTCTTC.

V gene TRBV18 combines with J gene TRBJ2-7; a weak D match, TRBD1 (5 bases). Deletions cut 2 bases from V and 3 bases from J, with 29 bases between. Germline V gene lookup returns CDR1 KGHSH and CDR2 LQKENI. The CDR3 totals 20 residues. The DNA of the CDR3 is TGTGCCAGCTCACCATACGGGCGGTCTGACTTAACACCTAGGGGCTACGAGCAGTACTTC. Translating it yields CASSPYGRSDLTPRGYEQYF. Complete variable domain (other parts from reference TRBV18 and TRBJ2-7): NAGVMQNPRHLVRRRGQEARLRCSPMKGHSHVYWYRQLPEEGLKFMVYLQKENIIDESGMPKERFSAEFPKEGPSILRIQQVVRGDSAAYFCASSPYGRSDLTPRGYEQYFGPGTRLTVT.

The chain recombines TRBV10-1 with TRBJ1-4; D gene uncertain. Germline V lookup: CDR1 WNHNN, CDR2 SYGVQD (reference sequence). V lost 0 bases to trimming and J lost 3 bases, with 5 bases between them. This CDR3 spans 14 amino acids. Here the CDR3 reads CASSESVPNEKLFF. CDR3 DNA: TGCGCCAGCAGTGAGTCGGTACCTAATGAAAAACTGTTTTTT.

The V gene is TRBV25-1, the J gene TRBJ2-2; TRBD1 matches at 9 bases. Trimming cost V 3 bases and J 5 bases; bases outside gene matches: 7. CDR1 is MGHDK, CDR2 SYGVNS, per germline. There are 16 residues in the CDR3. The CDR3 nucleotides read TGTGCCAGCAGTGACATGACAGGGGGAAGGACCGGGGAGCTGTTTTTT. Translated, it gives CASSDMTGGRTGELFF. Full variable domain (remainder filled in from reference TRBV25-1 and TRBJ2-2): EADIYQTPRYLVIGTGKKITLECSQTMGHDKMYWYQQDPGMELHLIHYSYGVNSTEKGDLSSESTVSRIRTEHFPLTLESARPSHTSQYLCASSDMTGGRTGELFFGEGSRLTVL.

This clone has only a few counts. The CDR3, as DNA: TGTGCCAGCAGAGGGGATTATTACGAGCAGTACTTC. Protein sequence: CASRGDYYEQYF. The V and J genes are TRBV6-6 and TRBJ2-7; maybe TRBD1 (5 bases). The CDR3 is 12 amino acids. Germline CDR1 reads MNHNY; CDR2 reads SVGAGI (reference sequence). Trimming pared 6 bases from V and 4 bases from J, leaving 10 bases between.

The rearrangement joins TRBV7-2 to TRBJ2-7; D possibly corresponds to TRBD1 (5 bases). CDR1 is SGHTA and CDR2 is FQGNSA in the germline V gene. The CDR3 is 13 residues long. The V end was cut by 1 base, the J end by 2 bases, with 6 bases between. This CDR3 is CASSLETAYEQYF. Written as DNA, the CDR3 is TGTGCCAGCAGCTTAGAGACAGCCTACGAGCAGTACTTC.

The V and J genes are TRBV18 and TRBJ2-1; D tentatively fits TRBD1 or TRBD2 (6 bases each). The CDR3 contains 18 residues. Trimming removed 2 bases at V and 0 bases at J, with 17 bases between. CDR1 is KGHSH and CDR2 is LQKENI in the germline V gene. Written as DNA, the CDR3 is TGTGCCAGCTCACCAAGATCAAAAGGGGGAGGCTCCTACAATGAGCAGTTCTTC. It codes for CASSPRSKGGGSYNEQFF.

This clone was counted a few times. The J gene is TRBJ1-5, the V gene TRBV28; no clear D. V was pared by 7 bases and J by 5 bases, with 12 bases between. The CDR3 runs 13 residues. CDR1 and CDR2 (germline): MDHEN, SYDVKM. CDR3 bases: TGTGCCAGCACAGTGGTCGGTGATCAGCCCCAGCATTTT. Its translation: CASTVVGDQPQHF.

The chain is built from TRBV5-1 and TRBJ1-2; 10 nucleotides line up with TRBD1. CDR3 length: 15 residues. The ends lost 0 bases at V and 4 bases at J; junction bases unmatched: 3. Germline lookup yields CDR1 SGHRS and CDR2 YFSETQ. CDR3 in DNA: TGCGCCAGCAGCTTGGGGGACAGGGGTAGCTATGGCTACACCTTC. This encodes CASSLGDRGSYGYTF.

The J gene is TRBJ2-3, the V gene TRBV9; unclear D gene. This CDR3 spans 15 amino acids. Germline values: CDR1 SGDLS, CDR2 YYNGEE. Deletions cut 0 bases from V and 2 bases from J, with 10 bases between. CDR3 loop: CASSVGERPTDTQYF. Written as DNA, the CDR3 is TGTGCCAGCAGCGTAGGTGAGCGACCCACAGATACGCAGTATTTT.

This chain joins TRBV6-6 and TRBJ2-1; D ambiguous. Looked up from germline, CDR1 is MNHNY and CDR2 is SVGAGI (reference sequence). This CDR3 region has 11 residues. V gave up 5 bases and J gave up 5 bases, with 4 bases separating them. The CDR3, as DNA: TGTGCCAGCAGTGCGCACAATGAGCAGTTCTTC. It encodes CASSAHNEQFF.

The J gene is TRBJ1-2, the V gene TRBV4-1, with unresolved D. The germline V and J ends were trimmed by 0 bases and 7 bases, with 15 bases remaining between them. CDR1 and CDR2 (germline): MGHRA, YSYEKL. There are 15 residues in the CDR3. This chain's CDR3 is CASSQDVLGRAGYTF. CDR3 DNA sequence: TGCGCCAGCAGCCAAGATGTACTTGGCCGCGCTGGCTACACCTTC.

The V and J genes are TRBV6-1 and TRBJ1-3, with TRBD1 matching over 9 bases. This CDR3 has 15 amino acids. With 2 bases clipped from V and 3 bases from J, the junction kept 2 bases outside the gene matches. Germline assignment: CDR1 MNHNS and CDR2 SASEGT. The CDR3 spells CASSEPGQGGNTIYF. As DNA, the CDR3 is TGTGCCAGCAGTGAACCGGGACAGGGTGGAAACACCATATATTTT.

The chain recombines TRBV5-1 with TRBJ2-7, with 9 bases lining up with TRBD1. The CDR3 sequence is 12 residues long. V was pared by 4 bases and J by 9 bases, with 5 bases of the junction left unmatched. Germline loops: CDR1 SGHRS, CDR2 YFSETQ. The CDR3 reads CASSDTGGGQYF. The CDR3 bases are TGCGCCAGCAGCGATACAGGGGGCGGGCAGTACTTC.